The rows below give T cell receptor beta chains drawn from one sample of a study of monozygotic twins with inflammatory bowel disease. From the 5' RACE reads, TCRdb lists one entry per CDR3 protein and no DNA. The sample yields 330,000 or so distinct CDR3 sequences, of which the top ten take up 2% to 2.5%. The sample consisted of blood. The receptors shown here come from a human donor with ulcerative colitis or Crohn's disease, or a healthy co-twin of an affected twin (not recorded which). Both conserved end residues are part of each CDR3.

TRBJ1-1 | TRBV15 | CATSRSIGGNTEAFF
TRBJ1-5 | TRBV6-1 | CASSGDRGYQPQHF
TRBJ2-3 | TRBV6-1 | CASSPEKRGTDTQYF
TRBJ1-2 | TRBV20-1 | CSASSGQGLYGYTF
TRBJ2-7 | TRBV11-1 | CASSFYLGPGTGKIHEQYF
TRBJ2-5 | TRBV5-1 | CASSFGGQRETQYF
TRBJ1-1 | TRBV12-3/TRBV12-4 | CASSFQGASTEAFF
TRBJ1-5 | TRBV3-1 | CASSPNQGANQPQHF
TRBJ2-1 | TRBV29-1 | CSVESWPGTTERLQMDNEQFF
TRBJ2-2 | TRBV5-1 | CASSQGLANTGELFF
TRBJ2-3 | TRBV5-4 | CASSRSMPARDTQYF
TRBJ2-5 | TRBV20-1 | CSAIRTVAETQYF
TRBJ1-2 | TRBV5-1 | CASSLQPTGSDYGYTF
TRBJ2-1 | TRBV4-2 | CASSQEPSGSENEQFF
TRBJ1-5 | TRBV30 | CAWSEGTGERPQHF
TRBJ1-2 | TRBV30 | CAWSVGPGLRYGYTF
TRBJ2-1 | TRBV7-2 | CASSSRGGSYNEQFF
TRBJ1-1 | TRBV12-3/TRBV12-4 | CASSLSRGHSSTEAFF
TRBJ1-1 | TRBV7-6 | CASSQQENTEAFF
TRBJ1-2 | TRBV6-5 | CASSPPDGGYTF
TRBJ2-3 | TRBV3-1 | CASSQSLAGEEGTDTQYF
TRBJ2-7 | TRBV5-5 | CASSLAPTSGSYEQYF
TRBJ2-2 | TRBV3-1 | CASSQKRTGNTGELFF
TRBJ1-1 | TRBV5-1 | CASSSGQGRGVNTEAFF
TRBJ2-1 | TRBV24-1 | CATSDHFTGGSYNEQFF
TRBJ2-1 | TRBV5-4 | CASSLYQGVFYNEQFF
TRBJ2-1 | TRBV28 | CASIDSLGGNEQFF
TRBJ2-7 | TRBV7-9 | CASSPSLGLSYEQYF
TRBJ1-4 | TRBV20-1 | CSAGRGTGPEKLFF